The 29 T cell receptor beta chains in this list originate from one sample, sequenced in a study of blood T cells in healthy people across ages. Through a sample-barcoded 5' primer and a J-beta primer mix, a second PCR was run for roughly 7 to 11 cycles. TCRdb itself ran the 5' RACE reads through MiXCR, one entry per CDR3 protein. The sample holds around 1,000,000 distinct CDR3 sequences, around 25% seen once. The data were also submitted as part of a second study, on T cells of mothers and their children.

Sequencing was performed on blood. The receptors were gathered from a girl aged 2 to 9 in good health.

The V gene is TRBV10-3, the J gene TRBJ2-5, with D tentatively TRBD2 (5 bases). CDR1 ENHRY and CDR2 SYGVKD come from the germline V gene. The CDR3 length is 17 residues. The V and J ends lost 3 bases and 4 bases respectively, with 21 bases between them. The CDR3 coding sequence is TGTGCCATCAGTGAATCGGCGACTACCCTTGCGGTAGAGACCCAGTACTTC. Its protein is CAISESATTLAVETQYF.

This clonotype appeared a few times. The gene calls are TRBV24-1 and TRBJ2-7; D is perhaps TRBD1 (6 bases). The CDR3 sequence is 12 residues long. Per germline, CDR1 KGHDR and CDR2 SFDVKD. V was trimmed by 5 bases and J by 2 bases, leaving 6 bases between them. The CDR3 nucleotides are TGTGCCACCAGTGGGGACACCTACGAGCAGTACTTC. Translation gives CATSGDTYEQYF.

A few counts support this clonotype. The gene calls are TRBV12-3 or TRBV12-4 and TRBJ2-2, with D tentatively TRBD1 or TRBD2 (5 bases each). The V gene lost 5 bases and the J gene lost 5 bases, with 18 bases spanning the gap. This CDR3 has 16 amino acids. The CDR3 here is CASSPGLGTRTGELFF. The CDR3 nucleotides read TGTGCCAGCAGTCCGGGGCTTGGGACGAGGACCGGGGAGCTGTTTTTT.

CDR3 in DNA: TGCAGCGTTGAAGCTTTCGGGACTCCACACTACAATGAGCAGTTCTTC. It translates to CSVEAFGTPHYNEQFF. This chain links TRBV29-1 with TRBJ2-1, with D perhaps TRBD2 (6 bases). The CDR3 sequence is 16 residues long. V shed 1 base and J shed 3 bases, with 16 bases lying between them. Germline V gene sequence: CDR1 SQVTM, CDR2 ANQGSEA.

The chain recombines TRBV9 with TRBJ1-1, with D possibly matching TRBD1 (6 bases). V was clipped by 3 bases and J by 3 bases, with 12 bases between them. The CDR3 has 14 amino acids. Germline V CDR1 and CDR2: SGDLS, YYNGEE. As DNA, the CDR3 is TGTGCCAGCAGCGGTCACAGGGTGGACACTGAAGCTTTCTTT. Translating gives CASSGHRVDTEAFF.

This clonotype was seen more than once but under ten times. The chain carries TRBV19 and TRBJ2-7, with D uncertain. The germline CDR1 and CDR2 sequences are LNHDA and SQIVND (reference sequence). V was clipped by 2 bases and J by 0 bases, with 11 bases between them. The CDR3 has 15 residues. CDR3 loop: CASSISAFSSYEQYF. CDR3 sequence (DNA): TGTGCCAGTAGTATAAGTGCTTTCAGCTCCTACGAGCAGTACTTC.

The chain couples TRBV4-3 to TRBJ2-6; D is uncertain. The CDR3 is 17 amino acids. The germline CDR1 and CDR2 sequences are LGHNA and YSLEER. V shed 0 bases and J shed 1 base, with 10 bases lying between them. DNA of the CDR3: TGCGCCAGCAGCCAAGAATCCTCCTCATCTGGGGCCAACGTCCTGACTTTC. Translated: CASSQESSSSGANVLTF.

This clonotype has a handful of counts. V usage is TRBV7-9 and J usage is TRBJ2-1; perhaps TRBD1 as D (5 bases). CDR3 length: 15 residues. CDR1 SEHNR and CDR2 FQNEAQ come from the germline V gene (reference sequence). V lost 2 bases and J lost 1, with 9 bases in between. DNA of the CDR3: TGTGCCAGCAGCTTACAGGGTACGTCCTACAATGAGCAGTTCTTC. It codes for CASSLQGTSYNEQFF.

This clonotype was picked up a small number of times. The genes are TRBV7-9 and TRBJ2-5; 10 positions match TRBD2. V shed 1 base and J 11 bases; nucleotides not matched to a gene: 7. CDR1 is SEHNR, CDR2 FQNEAQ, per germline (reference sequence). CDR3 length: 14 amino acids. The CDR3 loop is CASSLVGLASQQYF. The CDR3 bases are TGTGCCAGCAGCTTAGTGGGACTAGCGAGTCAGCAGTACTTC.

Only a few counts were recorded for this clonotype. The chain recombines TRBV29-1 with TRBJ1-1, with D unresolved. The CDR3 is made up of 15 amino acids. Germline values: CDR1 SQVTM, CDR2 ANQGSEA. V was shortened by 4 bases and J by 0 bases, with 15 bases between the two germline ends. This chain's CDR3 is CSVVMPEYMNTEAFF. The CDR3 coding sequence is TGCAGCGTTGTTATGCCCGAATACATGAACACTGAAGCTTTCTTT.

This clonotype was recorded a few times. V usage is TRBV2 and J usage is TRBJ2-2; D is possibly TRBD1 (7 bases). The CDR3 is 14 amino acids. Germline values: CDR1 SNHLY, CDR2 FYNNEI. Trimming removed 10 bases at V and 3 bases at J, with 15 bases between. As DNA, the CDR3 is TGTGCCACCCGGGAGAGGGGGCACACCGGGGAGCTGTTTTTT. This translates into CATRERGHTGELFF.

This clonotype was seen a few times. The CDR3 DNA reads as TGTGCCACCAGTGATTCCGGAAGGGGGCTGTCATATGAGCAGTACTTC. It is translated as CATSDSGRGLSYEQYF. V usage is TRBV24-1 and J usage is TRBJ2-7, with TRBD1 matching over 7 bases. CDR3 size: 16 residues. CDR1 and CDR2 from the germline V gene are KGHDR and SFDVKD. Trimming cost V 2 bases and J 7 bases; bases outside gene matches: 13.

The chain joins TRBV28 to TRBJ2-7; unclear D gene. CDR1 and CDR2 (germline): MDHEN, SYDVKM. Trimming stripped 8 bases from V and 4 bases from J, with 12 bases between. The CDR3 runs to 12 residues. This chain's CDR3 is CASQNAPYEQYF. The CDR3 nucleotides read TGTGCCAGCCAGAATGCCCCATACGAGCAGTACTTC.

This chain connects TRBV7-8 to TRBJ2-1, with D uncertain. The closer fit of TRBJ2-5 to the DNA end suggests the J call may be wrong. The CDR3 sequence is 15 residues long. The germline CDR1 and CDR2 sequences are SGHVS and FQNEAQ. DNA of the CDR3: TGTGCCAGTTTCACCCTAAGGATATCCAAAGAGACCCAGTACTTC. This encodes CASFTLRISKETQYF.

This chain uses TRBV4-3 with TRBJ1-2; D unresolved. The CDR3 extends over 14 amino acids. Looked up from germline, CDR1 is LGHNA and CDR2 is YSLEER. V lost 0 bases, J lost 6 bases, and 11 bases lay in between. The CDR3 sequence is CASSQDRIRHGYTF. CDR3 nucleotide sequence: TGCGCCAGCAGCCAAGATCGAATAAGGCATGGCTACACCTTC.

This clonotype has just a few counts. V usage is TRBV29-1 and J usage is TRBJ2-6; TRBD2 agrees at 7 bases. CDR1 and CDR2 (germline): SQVTM, ANQGSEA. The CDR3 is made up of 17 amino acids. The junction had 11 bases not matched to a gene; V was cut back by 6 bases and J by 0 bases. The CDR3 DNA reads as TGCAGCGTATTTGCAAGCGGGGATCCCTCTGGGGCCAACGTCCTGACTTTC. This encodes CSVFASGDPSGANVLTF. Full variable domain (remainder filled in from reference TRBV29-1 and TRBJ2-6): SAVISQKPSRDICQRGTSLTIQCQVDSQVTMMFWYRQQPGQSLTLIATANQGSEATYESGFVIDKFPISRPNLTFSTLTVSNMSPEDSSIYLCSVFASGDPSGANVLTFGAGSRLTVL.

This clonotype occurred a few times. This CDR3 reads CSALEDTQYF. Written as DNA, the CDR3 is TGCAGTGCGTTAGAGGATACGCAGTATTTT. V usage is TRBV20-1 and J usage is TRBJ2-3; D is uncertain. The CDR3 sequence is 10 residues long. Trimming removed 6 bases from V and 6 bases from J, with 7 bases in between. Germline V gene sequence: CDR1 DFQATT, CDR2 SNEGSKA (reference sequence).

The chain recombines TRBV12-3 or TRBV12-4 with TRBJ1-2, with D uncertain. This CDR3 has 13 residues. V dropped 5 bases and J dropped 6 bases, with 13 bases sitting between them. The CDR3 DNA reads TGTGCCAGCAGTCCCTTTGAGGTTGATGGCTACACCTTC. Translation: CASSPFEVDGYTF.

V and J are TRBV20-1 and TRBJ2-5; 10 bases are a match to TRBD1. The closer fit of TRBJ2-7 to the DNA end suggests the J call may be wrong. The germline V gene encodes CDR1 DFQATT and CDR2 SNEGSKA (reference sequence). This CDR3 has 13 residues. As DNA, the CDR3 is TGCAGTGCAGAAGACAGGGGGCGGTCCGAGCAGTACTTC. Protein sequence: CSAEDRGRSEQYF.

A few counts support this clonotype. The V call is TRBV9, the J call TRBJ2-7; TRBD2 matches 11 bases. Trimming took 0 bases from V and 5 from J; bases not matched to a gene: 1. Looked up from germline, CDR1 is SGDLS and CDR2 is YYNGEE. The CDR3 contains 14 residues. The CDR3 region is CASSVGLAGNEQYF. CDR3 bases: TGTGCCAGCAGCGTAGGACTAGCGGGAAACGAGCAGTACTTC.

This chain connects TRBV29-1 to TRBJ2-3; TRBD2 aligns across 8 bases. V gave up 8 bases and J gave up 5 bases; unmatched junction bases: 15. This CDR3 is 15 amino acids long. Germline loops: CDR1 SQVTM, CDR2 ANQGSEA. The CDR3 spells CSSTDSSGGLDTQYF. The CDR3, as DNA: TGCAGCTCAACCGACTCCAGCGGGGGACTAGATACGCAGTATTTT.

The V call is TRBV7-6, the J call TRBJ2-3; D possibly corresponds to TRBD1 (5 bases). The CDR3 contains 13 residues. Germline V gene lookup returns CDR1 SGHVS and CDR2 FNYEAQ. Trimming removed 4 bases from V and 8 bases from J, with 13 bases in between. The CDR3 coding sequence is TGTGCCAGCAGCTACCGACAGTCAGTTACGCAGTATTTT. Its protein is CASSYRQSVTQYF.

The genes are TRBV5-1 and TRBJ2-5; TRBD1 matches at 8 bases. The J call is doubtful: the DNA matches TRBJ2-7 better. The CDR3 contains 15 residues. Germline V CDR1 and CDR2: SGHRS, YFSETQ. The CDR3 reads CASSAMTGDAYEQYF. The DNA for the CDR3 is TGCGCCAGCAGCGCCATGACAGGGGATGCCTACGAGCAGTACTTC.

This clonotype appeared a few times. V and J are TRBV7-9 and TRBJ1-2; 9 bases match TRBD1. Germline V gives CDR1 SEHNR, CDR2 FQNEAQ (reference sequence). The J segment lost 4 bases and the V segment lost 4 bases, leaving 13 bases of the junction unmatched. This CDR3 has 17 amino acids. CDR3 nucleotide sequence: TGTGCCAGCAGCTCGACCCTCCCCGGGACAGGGTTCTATGGCTACACCTTC. This sequence encodes CASSSTLPGTGFYGYTF.

The V gene is TRBV12-3 or TRBV12-4, the J gene TRBJ1-1, with unresolved D. The CDR3 extends over 13 amino acids. With 8 bases removed from V and 4 bases from J, the gap between germline ends came to 14 bases. The CDR3 spells CASFKSRATEAFF. CDR3 DNA: TGTGCCAGCTTCAAAAGTCGGGCCACTGAAGCTTTCTTT.

A few counts support this clonotype. J is TRBJ2-5 and V is TRBV7-2; 11 nucleotides agree with TRBD2. Germline CDR1 and CDR2: SGHTA and FQGNSA. V trimming: 4 bases; J trimming: 4 bases; junction bases outside the gene matches: 5. The CDR3 is made up of 15 amino acids. CDR3 in DNA: TGTGCCAGCAGCTCCCTAGGGACTAGCGGAGAGACCCAGTACTTC. This encodes CASSSLGTSGETQYF.

The chain uses TRBV9 and TRBJ1-4, with D perhaps matching TRBD1 (6 bases). V lost 0 bases, J lost 8 bases, and 11 bases lay in between. Germline CDR1 is SGDLS and CDR2 is YYNGEE. The CDR3 has 14 amino acids. The CDR3 here is CASSVGGTSEKLFF. The DNA for the CDR3 is TGTGCCAGCAGCGTAGGAGGGACAAGCGAAAAACTGTTTTTT.

This clonotype has a handful of counts. V usage is TRBV2 and J usage is TRBJ2-3; 7 positions match TRBD1. V trimming: 4 bases; J trimming: 0 bases; junction bases outside the gene matches: 4. The CDR3 has 15 amino acids. CDR1 is SNHLY and CDR2 is FYNNEI in the germline V gene. Here the CDR3 DNA reads TGTGCCAGCAGTGCGACAGGGTCTAGCACAGATACGCAGTATTTT. Protein sequence: CASSATGSSTDTQYF.

This clonotype was seen a few times. The chain employs TRBV29-1 and TRBJ2-1; 8 bases map to TRBD1. CDR3 length equals 12 residues. The germline V gene encodes CDR1 SQVTM and CDR2 ANQGSEA. V was clipped by 4 bases and J by 4 bases; unmatched bases: 0. CDR3 sequence reads: CSVGQGYNEQFF. Written as DNA, the CDR3 is TGCAGCGTTGGACAGGGGTACAATGAGCAGTTCTTC.